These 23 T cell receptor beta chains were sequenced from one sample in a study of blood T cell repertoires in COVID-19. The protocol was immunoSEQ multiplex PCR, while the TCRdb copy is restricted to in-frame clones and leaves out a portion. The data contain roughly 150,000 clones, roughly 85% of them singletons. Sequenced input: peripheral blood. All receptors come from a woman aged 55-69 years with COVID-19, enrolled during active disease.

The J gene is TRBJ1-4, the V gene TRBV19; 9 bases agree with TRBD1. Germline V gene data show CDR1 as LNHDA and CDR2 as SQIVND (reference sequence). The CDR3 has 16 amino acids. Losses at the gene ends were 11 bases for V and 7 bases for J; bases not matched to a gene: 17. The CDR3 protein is CASRPGTGNRGEKLFF. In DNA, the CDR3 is TGTGCCTCTCGTCCCGGGACAGGGAATCGGGGTGAAAAACTGTTTTTT. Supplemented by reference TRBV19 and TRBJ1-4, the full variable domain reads DGGITQSPKYLFRKEGQNVTLSCEQNLNHDAMYWYRQDPGQGLRLIYYSQIVNDFQKGDIAEGYSVSREKKESFPLTVTSAQKNPTAFYLCASRPGTGNRGEKLFFGSGTQLSVL.

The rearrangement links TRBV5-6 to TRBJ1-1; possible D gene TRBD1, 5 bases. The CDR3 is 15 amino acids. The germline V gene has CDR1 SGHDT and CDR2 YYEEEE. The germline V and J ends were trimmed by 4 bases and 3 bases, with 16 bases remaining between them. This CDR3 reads CASSLDPEGYTEAFF. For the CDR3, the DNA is TGTGCCAGCAGCCTTGACCCGGAGGGGTACACTGAAGCTTTCTTT.

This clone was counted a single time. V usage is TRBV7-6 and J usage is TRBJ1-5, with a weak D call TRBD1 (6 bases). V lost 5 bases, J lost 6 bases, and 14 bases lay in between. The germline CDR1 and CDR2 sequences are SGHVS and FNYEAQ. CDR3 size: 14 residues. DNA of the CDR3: TGTGCCAGCAGCCCAACAGGGTCCCGTCAGCCCCAGCATTTT. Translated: CASSPTGSRQPQHF.

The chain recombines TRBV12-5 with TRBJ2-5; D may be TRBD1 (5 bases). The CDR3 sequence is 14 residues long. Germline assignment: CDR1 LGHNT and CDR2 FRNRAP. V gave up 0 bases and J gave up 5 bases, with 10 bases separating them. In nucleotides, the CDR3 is TGTGCTAGTGGTTTGGTAAGGGGCCAGGAGACCCAGTACTTC. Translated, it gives CASGLVRGQETQYF.

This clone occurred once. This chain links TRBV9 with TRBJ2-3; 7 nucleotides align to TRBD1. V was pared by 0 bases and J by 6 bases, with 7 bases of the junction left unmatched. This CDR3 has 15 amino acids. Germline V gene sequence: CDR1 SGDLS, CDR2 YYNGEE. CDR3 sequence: CASSVGTGVWDTQYF. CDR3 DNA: TGTGCCAGCAGCGTAGGGACAGGTGTATGGGATACGCAGTATTTT.

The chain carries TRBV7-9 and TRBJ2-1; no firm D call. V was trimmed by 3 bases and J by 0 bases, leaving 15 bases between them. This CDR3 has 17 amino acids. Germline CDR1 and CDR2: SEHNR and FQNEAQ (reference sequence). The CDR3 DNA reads TGTGCCAGCAGCTTGTCTCGGCGGAAGAGCTCCTACAATGAGCAGTTCTTC. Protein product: CASSLSRRKSSYNEQFF.

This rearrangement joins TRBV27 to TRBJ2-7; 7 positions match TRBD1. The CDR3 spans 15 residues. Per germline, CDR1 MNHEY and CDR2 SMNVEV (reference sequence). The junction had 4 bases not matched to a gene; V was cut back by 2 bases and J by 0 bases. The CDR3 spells CASSLQGVPSYEQYF. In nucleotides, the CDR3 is TGTGCCAGCAGTTTACAGGGGGTCCCCTCCTACGAGCAGTACTTC.

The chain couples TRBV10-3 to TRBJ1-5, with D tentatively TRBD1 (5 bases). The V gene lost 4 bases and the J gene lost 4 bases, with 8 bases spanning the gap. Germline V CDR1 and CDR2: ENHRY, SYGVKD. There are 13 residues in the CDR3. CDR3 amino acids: CAISGQLNQPQHF. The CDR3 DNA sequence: TGTGCCATCAGTGGACAGTTAAATCAGCCCCAGCATTTT.

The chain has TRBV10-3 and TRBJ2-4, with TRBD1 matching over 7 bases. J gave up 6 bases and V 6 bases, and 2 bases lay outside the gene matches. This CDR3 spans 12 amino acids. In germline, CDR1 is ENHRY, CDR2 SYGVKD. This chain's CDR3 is CAIRNRGNIQYF. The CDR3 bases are TGTGCCATCAGAAACAGGGGAAACATTCAGTACTTC.

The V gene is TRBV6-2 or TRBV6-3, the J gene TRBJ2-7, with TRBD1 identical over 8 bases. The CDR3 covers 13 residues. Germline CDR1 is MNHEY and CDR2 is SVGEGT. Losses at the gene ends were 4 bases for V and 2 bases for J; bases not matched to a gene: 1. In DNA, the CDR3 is TGTGCCAGCAGTTTGACAGGGGCCTACGAGCAGTACGTC. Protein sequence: CASSLTGAYEQYV.

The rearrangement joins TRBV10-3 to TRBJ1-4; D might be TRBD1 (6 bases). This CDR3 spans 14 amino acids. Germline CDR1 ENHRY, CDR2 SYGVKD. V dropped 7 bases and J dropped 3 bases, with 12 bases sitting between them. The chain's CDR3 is CAIKGERANEKLFF. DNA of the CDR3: TGTGCCATCAAGGGGGAAAGAGCTAATGAAAAACTGTTTTTT.

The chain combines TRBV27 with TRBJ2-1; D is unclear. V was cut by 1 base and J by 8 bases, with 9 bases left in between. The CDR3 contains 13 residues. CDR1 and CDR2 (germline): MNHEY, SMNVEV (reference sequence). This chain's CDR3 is CASSLLNGYEQFF. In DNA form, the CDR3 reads TGTGCCAGCAGTTTATTGAACGGGTATGAGCAGTTCTTC.

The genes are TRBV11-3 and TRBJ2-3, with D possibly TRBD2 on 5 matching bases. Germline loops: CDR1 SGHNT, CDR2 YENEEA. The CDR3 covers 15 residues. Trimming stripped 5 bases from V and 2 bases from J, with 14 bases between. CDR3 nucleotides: TGTGCCAGCAGCCGTGAGGGTAGAATCACAGATACGCAGTATTTT. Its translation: CASSREGRITDTQYF.

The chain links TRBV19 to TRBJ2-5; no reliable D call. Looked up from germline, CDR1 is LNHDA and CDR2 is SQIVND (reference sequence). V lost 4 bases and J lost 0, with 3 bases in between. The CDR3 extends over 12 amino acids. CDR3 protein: CASSTDQETQYF. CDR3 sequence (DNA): TGTGCCAGTAGTACCGACCAAGAGACCCAGTACTTC.

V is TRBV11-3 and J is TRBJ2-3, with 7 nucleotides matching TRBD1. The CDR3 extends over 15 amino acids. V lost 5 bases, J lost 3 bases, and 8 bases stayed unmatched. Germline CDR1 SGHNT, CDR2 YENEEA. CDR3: CASSVTGMKTDTQYF. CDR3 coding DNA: TGTGCCAGCAGCGTGACAGGGATGAAGACAGATACGCAGTATTTT.

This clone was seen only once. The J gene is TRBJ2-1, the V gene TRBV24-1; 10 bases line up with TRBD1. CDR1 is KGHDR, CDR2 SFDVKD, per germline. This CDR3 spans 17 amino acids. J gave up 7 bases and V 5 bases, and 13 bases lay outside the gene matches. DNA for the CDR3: TGTGCCACCAGTGCCCTGCCCCGACAGGGGGCGCGGAATGAGCAGTTCTTC. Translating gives CATSALPRQGARNEQFF.

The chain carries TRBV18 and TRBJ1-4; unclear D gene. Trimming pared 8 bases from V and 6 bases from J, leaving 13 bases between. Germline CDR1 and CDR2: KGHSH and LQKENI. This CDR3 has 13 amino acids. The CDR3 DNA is TGTGCCAGCAGTAAGGAGCCCGATGAAAAACTGTTTTTT. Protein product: CASSKEPDEKLFF.

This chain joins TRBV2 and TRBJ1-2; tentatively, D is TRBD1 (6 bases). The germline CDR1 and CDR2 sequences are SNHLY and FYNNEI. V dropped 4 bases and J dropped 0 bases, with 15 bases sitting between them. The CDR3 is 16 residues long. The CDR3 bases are TGTGCCAGCAGTGTGACAGGACGGGCATCTAACTATGGCTACACCTTC. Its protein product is CASSVTGRASNYGYTF.

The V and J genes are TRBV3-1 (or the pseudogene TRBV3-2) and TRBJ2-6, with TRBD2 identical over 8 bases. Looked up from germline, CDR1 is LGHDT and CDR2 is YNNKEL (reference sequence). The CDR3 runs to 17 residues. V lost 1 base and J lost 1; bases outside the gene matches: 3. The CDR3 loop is CASSQAGGASGANVLTF. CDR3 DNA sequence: TGTGCCAGCAGCCAAGCGGGAGGGGCTTCTGGGGCCAACGTCCTGACTTTC.

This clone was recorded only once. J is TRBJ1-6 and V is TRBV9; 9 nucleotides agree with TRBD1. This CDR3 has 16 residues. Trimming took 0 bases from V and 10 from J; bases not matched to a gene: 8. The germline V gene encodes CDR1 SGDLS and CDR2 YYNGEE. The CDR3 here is CASSVEGTGLASPLHF. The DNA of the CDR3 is TGTGCCAGCAGCGTAGAAGGGACAGGGTTGGCCTCACCCCTCCACTTT.

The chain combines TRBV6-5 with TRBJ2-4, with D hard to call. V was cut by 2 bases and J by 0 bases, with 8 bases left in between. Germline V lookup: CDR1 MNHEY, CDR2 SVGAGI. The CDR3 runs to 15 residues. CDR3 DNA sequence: TGTGCCAGCAGTTACAAATCCATAGCCAAAAACATTCAGTACTTC. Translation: CASSYKSIAKNIQYF.

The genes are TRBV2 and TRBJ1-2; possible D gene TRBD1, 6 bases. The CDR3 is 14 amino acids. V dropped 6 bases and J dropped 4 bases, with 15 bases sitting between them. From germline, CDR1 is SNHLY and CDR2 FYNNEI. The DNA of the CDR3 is TGTGCCAGCAGAGAGACAGGCCCAAGCTATGGCTACACCTTC. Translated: CASRETGPSYGYTF.

The CDR3 loop reads CASTLPPGGGQPQHF. The CDR3 DNA reads TGTGCCAGCACCCTCCCCCCAGGGGGCGGTCAGCCCCAGCATTTT. The chain is built from TRBV6-5 and TRBJ1-5; TRBD1 agrees at 8 bases. Germline-derived CDR1 and CDR2 are MNHEY and SVGAGI. The ends lost 7 bases at V and 6 bases at J; junction bases unmatched: 11. The CDR3 is 15 amino acids.